This TCR beta chain was captured in a study of T cells after yellow fever vaccination. V shed 1 base and J 15 bases; nucleotides not matched to a gene: 13. The CDR3 contains 14 residues. Germline CDR1 is DFQATT and CDR2 is SNEGSKA (reference sequence). This clonotype came up a few times. What it binds is unknown. Overall study results and limits: It was a small share of clonotypes that appeared in both CD4 and CD8 compartments.

TCRdb re-called the 5' RACE reads through MiXCR, storing one row per CDR3 protein. The sample shows 200,000 to 300,000 distinct CDR3 sequences, 10% to 15% of them seen only once. The chain links TRBV20-1 to TRBJ2-3, with 10 nucleotides matching TRBD2. The receptor was isolated from a man in his thirties or forties who received the YFV17D yellow fever vaccine. The specimen was CD4+ T cells sorted from PBMCs, collected 45 days after the yellow fever booster vaccination. CDR3 region: CSARVGASGRRFYF. As DNA, the CDR3 is TGCAGTGCTAGAGTAGGGGCTAGCGGGAGAAGATTTTATTTT.